This TCR beta chain originates from a study of OX40 agonist ivuxolimab in advanced cancers. As for this clone: Its antigen remains unidentified.

Trimming removed 3 bases from V and 8 bases from J, with 16 bases in between. Germline V gene lookup returns CDR1 KGHSH and CDR2 LQKENI. The CDR3 covers 14 residues. TCRdb's table, derived via immunoSEQ multiplex PCR, lists solely in-frame clones and lacks some. The sample carries approximately 66,000 clones, over 80% recorded once. Study findings and constraints: Expanded clones were, on average, more numerous in CD8+ T cells than in CD4+.

The sample here was CD4+ or CD8+ T cells sorted from blood, taken in a trial of the OX40 agonist ivuxolimab. The rearrangement links TRBV18 to TRBJ1-2; perhaps TRBD1 as D (6 bases). This sequence was found in an adult with an advanced solid tumor such as melanoma, head and neck, liver or kidney cancer. In DNA, the CDR3 is TGTGCCAGCTCACCGGGGGCGACACAACTAGGCTACACCTTC. This sequence encodes CASSPGATQLGYTF.